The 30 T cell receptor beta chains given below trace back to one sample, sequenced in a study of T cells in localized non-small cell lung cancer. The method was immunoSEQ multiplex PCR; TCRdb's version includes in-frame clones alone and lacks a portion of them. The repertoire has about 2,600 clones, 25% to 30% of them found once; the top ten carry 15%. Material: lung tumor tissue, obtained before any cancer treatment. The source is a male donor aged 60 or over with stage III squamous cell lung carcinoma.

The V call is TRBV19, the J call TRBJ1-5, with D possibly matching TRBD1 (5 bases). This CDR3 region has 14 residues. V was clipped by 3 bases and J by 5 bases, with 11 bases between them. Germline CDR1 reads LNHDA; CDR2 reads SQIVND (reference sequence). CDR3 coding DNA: TGTGCCAGTAGTATGGGGCAGTTCTATCAGCCCCAGCATTTT. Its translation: CASSMGQFYQPQHF.

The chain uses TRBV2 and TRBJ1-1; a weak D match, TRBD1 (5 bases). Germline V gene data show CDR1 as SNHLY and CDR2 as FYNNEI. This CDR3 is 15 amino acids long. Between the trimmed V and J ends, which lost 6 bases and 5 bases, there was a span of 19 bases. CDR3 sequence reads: CASSGAGGPGTEAFF. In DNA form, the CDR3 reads TGTGCCAGCAGCGGGGCAGGAGGGCCGGGGACTGAAGCTTTCTTT.

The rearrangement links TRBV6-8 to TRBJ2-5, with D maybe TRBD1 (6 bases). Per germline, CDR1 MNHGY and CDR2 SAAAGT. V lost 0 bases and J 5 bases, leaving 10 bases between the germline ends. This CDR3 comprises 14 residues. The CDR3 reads CASSYSSGVETQYF. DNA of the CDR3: TGTGCCAGCAGTTACTCGTCAGGGGTTGAGACCCAGTACTTC.

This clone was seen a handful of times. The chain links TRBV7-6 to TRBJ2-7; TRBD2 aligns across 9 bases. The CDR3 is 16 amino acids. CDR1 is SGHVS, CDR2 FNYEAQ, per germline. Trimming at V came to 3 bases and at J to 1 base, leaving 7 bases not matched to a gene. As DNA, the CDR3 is TGTGCCAGCAGCTTGGTCGGTAGCGGGGGTTCCTACGAGCAGTACTTC. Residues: CASSLVGSGGSYEQYF. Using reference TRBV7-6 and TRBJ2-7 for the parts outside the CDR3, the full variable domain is GAGVSQSPRYKVTKRGQDVALRCDPISGHVSLYWYRQALGQGPEFLTYFNYEAQQDKSGLPNDRFSAERPEGSISTLTIQRTEQRDSAMYRCASSLVGSGGSYEQYFGPGTRLTVT.

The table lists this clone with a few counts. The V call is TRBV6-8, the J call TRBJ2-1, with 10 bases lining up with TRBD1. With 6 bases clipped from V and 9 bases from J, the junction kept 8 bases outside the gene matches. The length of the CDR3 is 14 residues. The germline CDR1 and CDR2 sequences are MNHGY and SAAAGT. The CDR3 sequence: CASSHGQGESEQFF. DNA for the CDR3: TGTGCCAGCAGCCATGGACAGGGGGAGAGTGAGCAGTTCTTC.

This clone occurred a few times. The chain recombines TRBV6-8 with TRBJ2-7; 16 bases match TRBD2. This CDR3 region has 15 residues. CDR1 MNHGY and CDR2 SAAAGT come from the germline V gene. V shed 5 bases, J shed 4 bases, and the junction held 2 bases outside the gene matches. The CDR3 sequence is CASSEGLAGGYEQYF. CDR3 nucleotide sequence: TGTGCCAGCAGTGAGGGACTAGCGGGAGGGTACGAGCAGTACTTC.

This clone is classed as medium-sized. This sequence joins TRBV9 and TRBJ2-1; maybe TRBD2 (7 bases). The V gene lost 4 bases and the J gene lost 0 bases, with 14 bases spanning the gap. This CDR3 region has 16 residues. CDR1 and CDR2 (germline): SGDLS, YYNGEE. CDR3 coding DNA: TGTGCCAGCAGCCCAAGGGGGGGGCCCTCCTACAATGAGCAGTTCTTC. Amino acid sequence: CASSPRGGPSYNEQFF.

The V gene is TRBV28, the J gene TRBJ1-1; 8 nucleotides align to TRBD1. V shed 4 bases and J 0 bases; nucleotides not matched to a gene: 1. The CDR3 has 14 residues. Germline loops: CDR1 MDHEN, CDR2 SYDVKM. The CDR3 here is CASSWGQVNTEAFF. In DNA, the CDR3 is TGTGCCAGCAGTTGGGGACAGGTGAACACTGAAGCTTTCTTT. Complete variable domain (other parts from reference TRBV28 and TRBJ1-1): DVKVTQSSRYLVKRTGEKVFLECVQDMDHENMFWYRQDPGLGLRLIYFSYDVKMKEKGDIPEGYSVSREKKERFSLILESASTNQTSMYLCASSWGQVNTEAFFGQGTRLTVV.

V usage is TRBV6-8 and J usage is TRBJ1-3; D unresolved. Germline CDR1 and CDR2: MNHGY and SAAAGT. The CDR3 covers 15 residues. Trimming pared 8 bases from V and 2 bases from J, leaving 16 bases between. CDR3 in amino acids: CASGAEVVAGNTIYF. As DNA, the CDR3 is TGTGCCAGCGGAGCAGAGGTAGTCGCTGGAAACACCATATATTTT.

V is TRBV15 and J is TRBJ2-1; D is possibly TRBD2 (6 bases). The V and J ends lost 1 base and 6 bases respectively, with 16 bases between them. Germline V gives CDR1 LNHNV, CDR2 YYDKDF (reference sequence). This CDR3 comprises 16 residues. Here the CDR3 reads CATSRGSVAAGNEQFF. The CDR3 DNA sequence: TGTGCCACCAGCAGAGGCTCAGTAGCGGCTGGCAATGAGCAGTTCTTC.

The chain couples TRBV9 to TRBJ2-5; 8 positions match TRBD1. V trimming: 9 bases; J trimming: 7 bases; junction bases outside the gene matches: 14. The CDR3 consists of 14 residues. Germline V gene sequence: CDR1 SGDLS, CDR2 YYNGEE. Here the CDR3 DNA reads TGTGCCAATTCTGACAGGGGCACGCTGTGGACCCAGTACTTC. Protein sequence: CANSDRGTLWTQYF.

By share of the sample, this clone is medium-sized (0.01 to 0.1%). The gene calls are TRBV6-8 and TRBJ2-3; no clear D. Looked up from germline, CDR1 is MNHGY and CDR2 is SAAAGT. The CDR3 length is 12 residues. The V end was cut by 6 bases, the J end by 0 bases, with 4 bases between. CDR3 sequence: CASSSSTDTQYF. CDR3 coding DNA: TGTGCCAGCAGCTCTAGCACAGATACGCAGTATTTT.

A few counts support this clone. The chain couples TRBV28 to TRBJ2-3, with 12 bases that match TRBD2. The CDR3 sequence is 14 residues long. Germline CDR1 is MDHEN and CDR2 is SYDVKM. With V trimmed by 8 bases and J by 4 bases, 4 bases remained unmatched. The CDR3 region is CASSSSGRADTQYF. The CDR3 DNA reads TGTGCCAGCTCATCTAGCGGGAGGGCAGATACGCAGTATTTT. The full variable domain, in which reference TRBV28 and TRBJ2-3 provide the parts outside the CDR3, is DVKVTQSSRYLVKRTGEKVFLECVQDMDHENMFWYRQDPGLGLRLIYFSYDVKMKEKGDIPEGYSVSREKKERFSLILESASTNQTSMYLCASSSSGRADTQYFGPGTRLTVL.

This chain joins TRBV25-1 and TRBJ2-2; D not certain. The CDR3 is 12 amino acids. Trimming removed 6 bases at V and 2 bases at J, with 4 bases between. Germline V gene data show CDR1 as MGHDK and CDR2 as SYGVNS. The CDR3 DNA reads TGTGCCAGCAGAGGAAACACCGGGGAGCTGTTTTTT. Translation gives CASRGNTGELFF. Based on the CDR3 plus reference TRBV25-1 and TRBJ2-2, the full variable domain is EADIYQTPRYLVIGTGKKITLECSQTMGHDKMYWYQQDPGMELHLIHYSYGVNSTEKGDLSSESTVSRIRTEHFPLTLESARPSHTSQYLCASRGNTGELFFGEGSRLTVL.

The CDR3 loop is CASSLSVATNEKLFF. The CDR3 nucleotides read TGTGCCAGCAGCCTTTCGGTGGCAACTAATGAAAAACTGTTTTTT. V is TRBV28 and J is TRBJ1-4, with D unresolved. From germline, CDR1 is MDHEN and CDR2 SYDVKM. This CDR3 has 15 amino acids. V lost 6 bases and J 0 bases, leaving 11 bases between the germline ends.

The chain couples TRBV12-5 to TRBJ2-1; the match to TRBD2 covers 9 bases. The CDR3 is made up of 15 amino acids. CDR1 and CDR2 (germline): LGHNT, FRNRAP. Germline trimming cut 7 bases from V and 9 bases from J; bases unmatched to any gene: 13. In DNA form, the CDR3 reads TGTGCTAGTGTTCCCGGGGTAGCGGGAGTTAGTGAGCAGTTCTTC. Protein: CASVPGVAGVSEQFF.

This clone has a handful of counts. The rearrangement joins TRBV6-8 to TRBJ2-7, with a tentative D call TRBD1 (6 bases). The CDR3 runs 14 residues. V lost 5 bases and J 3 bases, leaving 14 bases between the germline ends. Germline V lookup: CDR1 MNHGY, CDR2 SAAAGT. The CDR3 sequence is CASSESGQFYEQYF. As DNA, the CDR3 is TGTGCCAGCAGTGAGTCAGGACAGTTCTACGAGCAGTACTTC.

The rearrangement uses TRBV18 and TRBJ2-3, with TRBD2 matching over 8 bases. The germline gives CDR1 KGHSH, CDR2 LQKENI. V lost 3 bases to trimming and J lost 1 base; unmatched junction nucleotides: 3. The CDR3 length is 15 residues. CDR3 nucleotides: TGTGCCAGCTCACCTACTAGCGGCCGCACAGATACGCAGTATTTT. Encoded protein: CASSPTSGRTDTQYF.

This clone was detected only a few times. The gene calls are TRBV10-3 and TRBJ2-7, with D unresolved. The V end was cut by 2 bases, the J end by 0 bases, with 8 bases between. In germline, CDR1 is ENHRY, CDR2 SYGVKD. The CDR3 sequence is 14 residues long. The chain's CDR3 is CAISEAASSYEQYF. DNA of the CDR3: TGTGCCATCAGTGAGGCGGCAAGCTCCTACGAGCAGTACTTC.

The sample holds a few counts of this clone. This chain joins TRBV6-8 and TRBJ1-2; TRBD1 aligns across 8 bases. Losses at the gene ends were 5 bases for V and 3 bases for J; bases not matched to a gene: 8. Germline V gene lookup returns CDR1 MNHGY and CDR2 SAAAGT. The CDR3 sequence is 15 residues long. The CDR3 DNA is TGTGCCAGCAGTGACGCAGGGGGCCGATACTATGGCTACACCTTC. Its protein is CASSDAGGRYYGYTF.

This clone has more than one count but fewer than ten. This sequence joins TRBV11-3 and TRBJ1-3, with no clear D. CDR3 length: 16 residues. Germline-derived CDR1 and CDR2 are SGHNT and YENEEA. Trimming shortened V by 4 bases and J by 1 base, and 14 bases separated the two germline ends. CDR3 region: CASSSYSQRSGNTIYF. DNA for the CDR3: TGTGCCAGCAGCTCCTACTCCCAGAGATCTGGAAACACCATATATTTT.

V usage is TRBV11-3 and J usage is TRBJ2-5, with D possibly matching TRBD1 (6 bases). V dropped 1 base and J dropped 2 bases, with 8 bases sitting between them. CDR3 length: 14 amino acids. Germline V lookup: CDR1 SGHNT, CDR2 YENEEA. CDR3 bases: TGTGCCAGCAGCTTAGGGGGGCAGCAAGAGACCCAGTACTTC. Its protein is CASSLGGQQETQYF.

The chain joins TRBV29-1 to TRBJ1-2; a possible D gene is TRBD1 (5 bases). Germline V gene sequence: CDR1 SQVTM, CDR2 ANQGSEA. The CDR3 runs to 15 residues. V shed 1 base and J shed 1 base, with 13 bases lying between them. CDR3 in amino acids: CSVEVGSRVNYGYTF. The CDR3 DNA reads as TGCAGCGTTGAAGTAGGTAGCAGGGTTAACTATGGCTACACCTTC.

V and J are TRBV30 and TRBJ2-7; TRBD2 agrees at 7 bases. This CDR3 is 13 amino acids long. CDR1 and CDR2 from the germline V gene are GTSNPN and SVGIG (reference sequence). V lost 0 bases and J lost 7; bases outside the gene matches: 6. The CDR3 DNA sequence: TGTGCCTGGAGTGTGGGGGGGATCAAGGAGCAGTACTTC. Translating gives CAWSVGGIKEQYF.

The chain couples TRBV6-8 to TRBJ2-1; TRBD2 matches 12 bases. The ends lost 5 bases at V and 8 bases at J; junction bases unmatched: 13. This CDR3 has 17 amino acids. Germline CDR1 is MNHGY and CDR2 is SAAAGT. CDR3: CASSNRLAGAGSDEQFF. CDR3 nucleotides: TGTGCCAGCAGTAATCGACTAGCGGGAGCGGGGAGCGATGAGCAGTTCTTC.

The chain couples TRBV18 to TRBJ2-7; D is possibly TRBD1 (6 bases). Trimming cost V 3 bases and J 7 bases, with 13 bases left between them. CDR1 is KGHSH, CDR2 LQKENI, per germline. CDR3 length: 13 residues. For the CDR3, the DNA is TGTGCCAGCTCACCCACCGGGCAGGGGGAGCAGTACTTC. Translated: CASSPTGQGEQYF.

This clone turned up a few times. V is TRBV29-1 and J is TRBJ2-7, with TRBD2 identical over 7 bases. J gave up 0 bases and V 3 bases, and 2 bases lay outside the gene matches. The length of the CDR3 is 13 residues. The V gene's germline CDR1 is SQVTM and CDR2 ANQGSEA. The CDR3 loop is CSVDGRSSYEQYF. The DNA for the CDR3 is TGCAGCGTTGACGGGAGGAGCTCCTACGAGCAGTACTTC.

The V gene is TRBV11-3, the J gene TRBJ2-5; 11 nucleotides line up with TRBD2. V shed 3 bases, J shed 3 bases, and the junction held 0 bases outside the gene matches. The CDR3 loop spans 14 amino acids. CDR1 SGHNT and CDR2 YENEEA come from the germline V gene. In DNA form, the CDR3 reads TGTGCCAGCAGCTTGGGACTAGCGGAAGAGACCCAGTACTTC. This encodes CASSLGLAEETQYF.

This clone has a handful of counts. The CDR3 bases are TGTGCCAGCAGGGTGAGGGACACGAGCTACGAGCAGTACTTC. Protein sequence: CASRVRDTSYEQYF. The chain has TRBV6-8 and TRBJ2-7, with a possible D match to TRBD1 (6 bases). The CDR3 is made up of 14 amino acids. With 6 bases removed from V and 3 bases from J, the gap between germline ends came to 15 bases. CDR1 is MNHGY, CDR2 SAAAGT, per germline.

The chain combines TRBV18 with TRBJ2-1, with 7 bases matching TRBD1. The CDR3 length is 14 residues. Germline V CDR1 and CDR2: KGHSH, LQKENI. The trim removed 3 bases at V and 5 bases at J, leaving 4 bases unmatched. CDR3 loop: CASSPGTANNEQFF. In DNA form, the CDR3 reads TGTGCCAGCTCACCTGGGACAGCAAACAATGAGCAGTTCTTC.